This note documents a single T cell receptor (beta chain) sequence. Its antigen is not identified. The CDR3 covers 14 residues. Trimming removed 8 bases from V and 0 bases from J, with 12 bases in between. CDR1 is MNHEY, CDR2 SMNVEV, per germline (reference sequence). Profiled with immunoSEQ multiplex PCR; TCRdb holds only in-frame clones, not every one. The sample yields around 83,000 clones, 90% seen once. This sample is drawn from a study of T cell responses to AZD1222 COVID-19 vaccine. Study-wide findings and caveats: Targeting of unmutated variant regions was reportedly seen in nearly half of spike-specific TCRs. The study found vaccine-associated CD4 TCRs spanning spike, dominant at 160-218 and 743-854. After two AZD1222 doses, spike-specific TCR breadth and depth rose versus day 0. The donor group comprised mostly white British people and more females; the analysis possibly underestimated clonal diversity.

The sequence was collected from an adult who received the AZD1222 COVID-19 vaccine. The chain recombines TRBV27 with TRBJ2-3; D gene unclear. The sample consisted of peripheral blood, taken 28 days after the second AZD1222 dose. The CDR3 DNA reads TGTGCCAGCTCCGTCGTGGGGAGCACAGATACGCAGTATTTT. Translated: CASSVVGSTDTQYF.